Listed below are T cell receptor beta chains from one sample, sequenced in a study of beta chain features in type 1 diabetes. Profiled with immunoSEQ multiplex PCR; TCRdb holds only in-frame clones, not every one. The top ten hold around 0.017% of the sample, which has some 270,000 clones, 11% seen once. Specimen: naive CD4+ T cells from blood. The receptor set was obtained from a man younger than 45 with type 1 diabetes. The conserved cysteine and the conserved F or W are not part of the CDR3 here. D genes are given only for firm matches.

>-|TRBV7-3|TRBJ2-1
ASSPQTGGSNNEQF
>TRBD1|TRBV6-5|TRBJ2-5
ASSPRQGGSETQY
>TRBD1|TRBV5-1|TRBJ1-2
ASSLTGQEPNYGYT
>-|TRBV7-2|TRBJ1-2
ASSLVAGANYGYT
>-|TRBV11-2|TRBJ2-5
ASHREGLERETQY
>-|TRBV5-4|TRBJ2-1
ASSLEGHRAVDEQF
>TRBD2|TRBV4-3|TRBJ2-3
ASSQDLRLAGGPRTDTQY
>TRBD2|TRBV2|TRBJ2-7
ASSPGLASYEQY
>-|TRBV7-2|TRBJ2-7
ASSLLQTYEQY
>-|TRBV15|TRBJ1-2
ATSSPESRRANYGYT
>-|TRBV30|TRBJ2-5
AWSEARTQY
>-|TRBV2|TRBJ1-5
ASSEELSQPQH
>-|TRBV9|TRBJ1-1
ASSPIQGRDTEAF
>TRBD1|TRBV7-9|TRBJ2-1
ASSNRGSGNEQF
>TRBD1|TRBV5-1|TRBJ2-5
ASSSAPRGQGSETQY
>-|TRBV21-1|TRBJ2-7
ASSKARDRVVEQY
>TRBD1|TRBV7-3|TRBJ2-2
ASSLDRVGTGELF
>TRBD2|TRBV30|TRBJ2-1
AWSVISGGTGEQF
>-|TRBV2|TRBJ1-2
ASSEQGISYGYT
>-|TRBV7-6|TRBJ2-2
ASSQRTGTADTGELF
>TRBD2|TRBV27|TRBJ2-3
ASKKLAGGSTDTQY
>TRBD1|TRBV4-1|TRBJ1-1
ASSPTGGIEAF
>TRBD2|TRBV9|TRBJ2-1
ASSVVSGGANEQF
>-|TRBV10-3|TRBJ2-7
ATLDSRRNYEQY
>-|TRBV29-1|TRBJ2-5
SVDLLGGTETQY
>-|TRBV7-7|TRBJ2-3
ASSLMGLTDTQY